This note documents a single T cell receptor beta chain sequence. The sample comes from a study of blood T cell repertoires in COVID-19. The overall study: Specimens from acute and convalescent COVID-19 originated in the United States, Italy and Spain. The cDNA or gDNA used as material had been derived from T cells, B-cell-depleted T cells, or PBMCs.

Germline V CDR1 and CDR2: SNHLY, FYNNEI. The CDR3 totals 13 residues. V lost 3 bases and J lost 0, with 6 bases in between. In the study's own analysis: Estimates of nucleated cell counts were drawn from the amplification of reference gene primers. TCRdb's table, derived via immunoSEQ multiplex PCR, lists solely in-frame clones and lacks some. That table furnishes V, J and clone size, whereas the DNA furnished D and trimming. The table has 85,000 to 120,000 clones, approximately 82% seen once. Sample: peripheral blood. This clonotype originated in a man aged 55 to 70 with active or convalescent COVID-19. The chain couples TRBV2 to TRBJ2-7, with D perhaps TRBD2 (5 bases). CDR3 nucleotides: TGTGCCAGCAGTGAGGACTCCTCCTACGAGCAGTACTTC. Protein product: CASSEDSSYEQYF.